The subject of this entry is one T cell receptor (beta chain). The entry originates in a study of blood T cell repertoires in COVID-19. Overall study context: Collection of acute and convalescent COVID-19 samples took place in the United States, Italy and Spain. Nucleic acid was either cDNA or gDNA, and it came from T cells, B-cell-depleted T cells, or PBMCs.

V lost 5 bases to trimming and J lost 3 bases; unmatched junction nucleotides: 6. Germline V CDR1 and CDR2: KGHSH, LQKENI. This CDR3 comprises 15 residues. Per the original methods: It was from reference gene primer amplification that nucleated cell counts were estimated. Data came from immunoSEQ multiplex PCR; TCRdb stores just in-frame clones and leaves some out. For V, J and clone size, that table is used; D and trimming come from the DNA. The sample records 35,000 to 45,000 clones, 88% being singletons. The sequence derives from a man between 65 and 79 years old with acute or convalescent COVID-19. The chain employs TRBV18 and TRBJ1-4; TRBD1 matches 7 bases. Sequencing was performed on peripheral blood. Here the CDR3 reads CASSSRQGPNEKLFF. In nucleotides, the CDR3 is TGTGCCAGCTCATCTCGACAGGGACCTAATGAAAAACTGTTTTTT. The complete variable domain, with remaining parts taken from reference TRBV18 and TRBJ1-4, reads NAGVMQNPRHLVRRRGQEARLRCSPMKGHSHVYWYRQLPEEGLKFMVYLQKENIIDESGMPKERFSAEFPKEGPSILRIQQVVRGDSAAYFCASSSRQGPNEKLFFGSGTQLSVL.